The T cell receptor (beta chain) under discussion was sequenced for a study of cytomegalovirus exposure and HLA in healthy donors. 13 Jbeta primers and 60 Vbeta primers were used for the PCR. Original processing methods: Per a later analysis, the number of unique TCR beta chains was some 75 million, of which roughly 11 million were shared. The repertoire was sequenced with immunoSEQ multiplex PCR; TCRdb's copy has only in-frame clones and lacks some. V, J and clone size derive from that table, while D and trimming were established from the DNA sequence. The profile shows approximately 100,000 clones, about 85% of them singletons. A word on this clone: Its antigen is currently unknown.

Study-wide findings and caveats: A later analysis linked a missense DCLRE1C variant to TCR beta V- and J-gene trimming. Rare TCR sequences predominated, though certain public TCRs were found in many donors.

The CDR3 loop spans 16 amino acids. The germline CDR1 and CDR2 sequences are SGHNT and YYREEE (reference sequence). V gave up 4 bases and J gave up 4 bases; unmatched junction bases: 5. This TCR came from a man aged 35 to 55 in good health and CMV-seropositive. V and J are TRBV5-4 and TRBJ2-5; 15 nucleotides agree with TRBD2. The sequencing sample was made of PBMCs. The DNA for the CDR3 is TGTGCCAGCAGCCCTGGACTAGCGGGGGGGCCAGAGACCCAGTACTTC. Its protein product is CASSPGLAGGPETQYF. Filled out from reference TRBV5-4 and TRBJ2-5, the complete variable domain reads ETGVTQSPTHLIKTRGQQVTLRCSSQSGHNTVSWYQQALGQGPQFIFQYYREEENGRGNFPPRFSGLQFPNYSSELNVNALELDDSALYLCASSPGLAGGPETQYFGPGTRLLVL.